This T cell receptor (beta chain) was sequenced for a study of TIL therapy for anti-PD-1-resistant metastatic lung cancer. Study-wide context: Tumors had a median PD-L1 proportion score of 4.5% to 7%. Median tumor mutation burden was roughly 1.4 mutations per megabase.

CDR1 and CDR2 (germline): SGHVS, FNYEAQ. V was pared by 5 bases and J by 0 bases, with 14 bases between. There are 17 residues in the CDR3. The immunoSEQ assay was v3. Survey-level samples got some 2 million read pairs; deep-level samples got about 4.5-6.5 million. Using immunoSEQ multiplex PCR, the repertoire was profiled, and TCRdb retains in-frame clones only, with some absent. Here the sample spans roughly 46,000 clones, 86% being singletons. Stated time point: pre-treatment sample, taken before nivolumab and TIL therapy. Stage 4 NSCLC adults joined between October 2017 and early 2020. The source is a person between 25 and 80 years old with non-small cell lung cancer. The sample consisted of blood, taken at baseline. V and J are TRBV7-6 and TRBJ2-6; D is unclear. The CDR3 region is CASSATGLSSGANVLTF. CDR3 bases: TGTGCCAGCAGCGCAACTGGCCTGAGCTCTGGGGCCAACGTCCTGACTTTC. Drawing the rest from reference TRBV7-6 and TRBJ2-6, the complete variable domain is GAGVSQSPRYKVTKRGQDVALRCDPISGHVSLYWYRQALGQGPEFLTYFNYEAQQDKSGLPNDRFSAERPEGSISTLTIQRTEQRDSAMYRCASSATGLSSGANVLTFGAGSRLTVL.